The 24 T cell receptor beta chains listed next were all sequenced from one sample in a study of cytomegalovirus exposure and HLA in healthy donors (TCRdb year 2017). Library creation used the immunoSEQ multiplex PCR assay. The multiplex PCR relied on a mix of 60 forward primers for TCR Vbeta segments and 13 reverse primers for TCR Jbeta segments. TCRdb holds this immuneACCESS table with in-frame rearrangements only. Some clones are missing; in checked studies, unresolved V genes explain under half, and the rest has no known cause. Across this sample there are 55,000 to 65,000 clones, with around three quarters seen only once. Approximately 3.3% of the sample goes to the ten largest clones. The sample taken for sequencing was PBMCs. Source of these receptors: a woman aged 35 to 49 in good health and CMV-seropositive.

This chain uses TRBV6-5 with TRBJ1-1; a possible D gene is TRBD1 (5 bases). CDR1 and CDR2 from the germline V gene are MNHEY and SVGAGI. The V gene lost 5 bases and the J gene lost 0 bases, with 13 bases spanning the gap. The CDR3 consists of 15 residues. CDR3 in DNA: TGTGCCAGCAGTACAGAGACAGCCATGAACACTGAAGCTTTCTTT. Translated: CASSTETAMNTEAFF.

DNA for the CDR3: TGTGCCAGCAGCCCGGACAGTCAATCCAACACTGAAGCTTTCTTT. Translation gives CASSPDSQSNTEAFF. The chain is built from TRBV11-3 and TRBJ1-1; D may be TRBD1 (6 bases). This CDR3 has 15 amino acids. The germline V gene has CDR1 SGHNT and CDR2 YENEEA. Trimming removed 5 bases at V and 2 bases at J, with 15 bases between.

The rearrangement links TRBV5-1 to TRBJ1-2; tentative D call: TRBD1 (6 bases). V was clipped by 2 bases and J by 8 bases, with 25 bases between them. Germline V CDR1 and CDR2: SGHRS, YFSETQ. The CDR3 has 17 residues. In nucleotides, the CDR3 is TGCGCCAGCAGCTTTCCTCCTCTTAGGGGGAATCGTGCCGGCTACACCTTC. Its protein is CASSFPPLRGNRAGYTF.

The chain is built from TRBV19 and TRBJ2-5, with D perhaps TRBD1 (6 bases). This CDR3 is 14 amino acids long. The germline V gene has CDR1 LNHDA and CDR2 SQIVND (reference sequence). Trimming stripped 5 bases from V and 5 bases from J, with 15 bases between. The CDR3 here is CASSLFRGSETQYF. CDR3 nucleotide sequence: TGTGCCAGTAGTCTCTTCAGGGGCTCGGAGACCCAGTACTTC.

The chain uses TRBV10-1 and TRBJ2-7, with D perhaps matching TRBD2 (5 bases). CDR3 length equals 12 residues. Between the trimmed V and J ends, which lost 3 bases and 9 bases, there was a span of 12 bases. Germline CDR1 is WNHNN and CDR2 is SYGVQD (reference sequence). The chain's CDR3 is CASSDGLAGQYF. The CDR3 bases are TGCGCCAGCAGTGACGGCCTTGCGGGGCAGTACTTC.

The V call is TRBV2, the J call TRBJ1-1; D uncertain. V lost 3 bases and J lost 1, with 9 bases in between. The CDR3 has 14 residues. CDR1 is SNHLY, CDR2 FYNNEI, per germline. CDR3 sequence (DNA): TGTGCCAGCAGTGAGAGGGCAGGGAACACTGAAGCTTTCTTT. This sequence encodes CASSERAGNTEAFF.

The chain links TRBV7-6 to TRBJ2-2; weak D call: TRBD2 (6 bases). Germline loops: CDR1 SGHVS, CDR2 FNYEAQ. The CDR3 has 15 amino acids. Trimming left V 6 bases short and J 1 base short, with 12 bases between. The CDR3 nucleotides read TGTGCCAGCAGGAAGGCTAGCGTGAACACCGGGGAGCTGTTTTTT. As protein: CASRKASVNTGELFF.

This clone was seen just once. This rearrangement joins TRBV7-9 to TRBJ1-4; TRBD1 matches 10 bases. CDR1 SEHNR and CDR2 FQNEAQ come from the germline V gene (reference sequence). The CDR3 consists of 15 residues. J was trimmed by 7 bases and V by 4 bases; bases with no gene match: 6. CDR3 in amino acids: CASSSDRGLSEKLFF. Here the CDR3 DNA reads TGTGCCAGCAGCTCCGACAGGGGGCTAAGTGAAAAACTGTTTTTT.

This sequence joins TRBV7-9 and TRBJ1-1; 8 bases are shared with TRBD1. Germline V gene lookup returns CDR1 SEHNR and CDR2 FQNEAQ (reference sequence). The V and J ends lost 5 bases and 2 bases, in that order; junction bases with no gene match: 10. This CDR3 is built from 16 residues. The CDR3 DNA sequence: TGTGCCAGCAGCCGACAGGGGACCAAGAGAAACACTGAAGCTTTCTTT. Its translation is CASSRQGTKRNTEAFF. The full variable domain, its missing parts supplied by reference TRBV7-9 and TRBJ1-1, is DTGVSQNPRHKITKRGQNVTFRCDPISEHNRLYWYRQTLGQGPEFLTYFQNEAQLEKSRLLSDRFSAERPKGSFSTLEIQRTEQGDSAMYLCASSRQGTKRNTEAFFGQGTRLTVV.

V gene TRBV9 combines with J gene TRBJ1-3, with 9 nucleotides matching TRBD1. This CDR3 is 15 amino acids long. CDR1 is SGDLS, CDR2 YYNGEE, per germline. J was trimmed by 4 bases and V by 3 bases; bases with no gene match: 5. This CDR3 reads CASSGSTGGGNTIYF. The CDR3, as DNA: TGTGCCAGCAGCGGATCGACAGGGGGAGGAAACACCATATATTTT.

The rearrangement uses TRBV19 and TRBJ1-1, with unresolved D. V was trimmed by 4 bases and J by 5 bases, leaving 5 bases between them. Germline CDR1 is LNHDA and CDR2 is SQIVND (reference sequence). This CDR3 has 11 residues. The CDR3 here is CASSTGTEAFF. The CDR3 DNA reads TGTGCCAGTAGTACGGGGACTGAAGCTTTCTTT.

The chain is built from TRBV6-6 and TRBJ2-1; D is possibly TRBD2 (5 bases). Between the trimmed V and J ends, which lost 6 bases and 5 bases, there was a span of 14 bases. Germline V gene sequence: CDR1 MNHNY, CDR2 SVGAGI (reference sequence). The CDR3 loop spans 14 amino acids. In DNA, the CDR3 is TGTGCCAGCAGCCGAAGCGGAGGAAACAATGAGCAGTTCTTC. It is translated as CASSRSGGNNEQFF.

This chain connects TRBV7-2 to TRBJ2-5, with TRBD2 as a possible D gene (5 bases). With 0 bases removed from V and 3 bases from J, the gap between germline ends came to 14 bases. CDR1 and CDR2 (germline): SGHTA, FQGNSA. The CDR3 consists of 16 residues. The CDR3 bases are TGTGCCAGCAGCTTAGCCGGGGTTACTACTAAAGAGACCCAGTACTTC. Translating gives CASSLAGVTTKETQYF.

This clone was observed a handful of times. The chain uses TRBV19 and TRBJ1-1, with 10 bases aligning to TRBD1. This CDR3 spans 16 amino acids. The ends lost 3 bases at V and 0 bases at J; junction bases unmatched: 4. Germline CDR1 is LNHDA and CDR2 is SQIVND (reference sequence). The CDR3 nucleotides read TGTGCCAGTAGTATGGGGACAGGGGCGTTGAACACTGAAGCTTTCTTT. Its protein product is CASSMGTGALNTEAFF.

The rearrangement links TRBV19 to TRBJ2-5; 11 bases fit TRBD2. Losses at the gene ends were 6 bases for V and 4 bases for J; bases not matched to a gene: 7. CDR1 is LNHDA and CDR2 is SQIVND in the germline V gene (reference sequence). The CDR3 length is 15 residues. CDR3 sequence reads: CASSPPGLAAETQYF. CDR3 nucleotide sequence: TGTGCCAGTAGCCCCCCGGGACTAGCGGCAGAGACCCAGTACTTC.

V gene TRBV7-2 combines with J gene TRBJ2-3, with D perhaps matching TRBD1 (5 bases). V shed 7 bases and J shed 2 bases, with 10 bases lying between them. Germline V lookup: CDR1 SGHTA, CDR2 FQGNSA. The CDR3 loop spans 13 amino acids. CDR3 DNA sequence: TGTGCCAGCATTCTGACAGTCACAGATACGCAGTATTTT. Its protein is CASILTVTDTQYF.

This clone was picked up a small number of times. The CDR3 nucleotides read TGTGCCACCAGCAGAGATGGACAGCCCAACAATGAGCAGTTCTTC. This encodes CATSRDGQPNNEQFF. The chain recombines TRBV15 with TRBJ2-1, with D possibly TRBD1 on 6 matching bases. The germline V and J ends were trimmed by 0 bases and 5 bases, with 11 bases remaining between them. The germline V gene has CDR1 LNHNV and CDR2 YYDKDF (reference sequence). CDR3 length: 15 residues. The full variable domain, in which reference TRBV15 and TRBJ2-1 provide the parts outside the CDR3, is DAMVIQNPRYQVTQFGKPVTLSCSQTLNHNVMYWYQQKSSQAPKLLFHYYDKDFNNEADTPDNFQSRRPNTSFCFLDIRSPGLGDTAMYLCATSRDGQPNNEQFFGPGTRLTVL.

This chain connects TRBV5-5 to TRBJ1-2; the D is unclear. The CDR3 extends over 15 amino acids. Deletions cut 1 base from V and 5 bases from J, with 15 bases between. The germline CDR1 and CDR2 sequences are SGHKS and YYEKEE (reference sequence). CDR3 protein: CASSLTAKTPYGYTF. In DNA form, the CDR3 reads TGTGCCAGCAGCTTGACGGCGAAGACTCCGTATGGCTACACCTTC.

This clone was seen a handful of times. This chain joins TRBV14 and TRBJ1-1, with 8 bases matching TRBD1. The CDR3 has 13 amino acids. Germline V gene sequence: CDR1 SGHDN, CDR2 FVKESK. The trim removed 6 bases at V and 10 bases at J, leaving 10 bases unmatched. The CDR3 nucleotides are TGTGCCAGCAGTCGAACTAGGACAGGGCTAGCTTTCTTT. Its protein is CASSRTRTGLAFF.

The V gene is TRBV2, the J gene TRBJ2-5, with a tentative D call TRBD1 (6 bases). CDR3 length: 15 residues. V was shortened by 2 bases and J by 1 base, with 11 bases between the two germline ends. Germline CDR1 and CDR2: SNHLY and FYNNEI. The CDR3 is CASSETGQLQETQYF. CDR3 DNA sequence: TGTGCCAGCAGTGAAACAGGACAGCTCCAAGAGACCCAGTACTTC.

In this sample, this clone turned up a few times. The V call is TRBV9, the J call TRBJ1-1; 11 nucleotides align to TRBD1. V lost 0 bases, J lost 10 bases, and 2 bases stayed unmatched. The CDR3 is made up of 13 amino acids. Germline CDR1 is SGDLS and CDR2 is YYNGEE. The CDR3 region has the DNA TGTGCCAGCAGCGTAGAGGGACAGGGGGGAGCTTTCTTT. Amino acids: CASSVEGQGGAFF. The whole variable domain, remainder taken from reference TRBV9 and TRBJ1-1, is DSGVTQTPKHLITATGQRVTLRCSPRSGDLSVYWYQQSLDQGLQFLIQYYNGEERAKGNILERFSAQQFPDLHSELNLSSLELGDSALYFCASSVEGQGGAFFGQGTRLTVV.

The V call is TRBV14, the J call TRBJ2-1; perhaps TRBD1 as D (6 bases). Trimming left V 0 bases short and J 5 bases short, with 35 bases between. Germline loops: CDR1 SGHDN, CDR2 FVKESK. The CDR3 is 23 amino acids. This CDR3 reads CASSQDERFVVRDKERPDNEQFF. CDR3 sequence (DNA): TGTGCCAGCAGCCAAGATGAAAGGTTTGTAGTCCGGGACAAGGAACGTCCTGACAATGAGCAGTTCTTC.

This rearrangement joins TRBV4-1 to TRBJ1-2, with D perhaps TRBD1 (6 bases). Germline V gene data show CDR1 as MGHRA and CDR2 as YSYEKL. Deletions cut 3 bases from V and 0 bases from J, with 20 bases between. The CDR3 is 18 residues long. The CDR3 loop reads CASSHAYRARSTNYGYTF. As DNA, the CDR3 is TGCGCCAGCAGCCATGCCTACAGGGCCCGGAGTACTAACTATGGCTACACCTTC.

This chain links TRBV9 with TRBJ2-2, with D tentatively TRBD2 (5 bases). The V end was cut by 0 bases, the J end by 0 bases, with 18 bases between. The CDR3 sequence is 19 residues long. Germline-derived CDR1 and CDR2 are SGDLS and YYNGEE. The CDR3 region has the DNA TGTGCCAGCAGCGTAGCGTTCGTGGTCGGGGAGCCGAACACCGGGGAGCTGTTTTTT. Translating gives CASSVAFVVGEPNTGELFF.